The 8 T cell receptor beta chains below all came from one sample that was sequenced in a study of cytomegalovirus exposure and HLA in healthy donors. Use of 60 Vbeta and 13 Jbeta primers characterized the PCR. The assay was immunoSEQ multiplex PCR, and TCRdb's table has in-frame clones only and misses some. The sample lists 200,000 to 250,000 clones; 82% were seen once. The sequenced sample was PBMCs. The receptors originated from a woman aged 35 to 49 in good health and CMV-seronegative.

V is TRBV30 and J is TRBJ2-5; 8 nucleotides agree with TRBD2. CDR3 length: 15 residues. Germline CDR1 and CDR2: GTSNPN and SVGIG (reference sequence). V gave up 0 bases and J gave up 5 bases; unmatched junction bases: 8. The CDR3 DNA reads as TGTGCCTGGAGTGTACGGATAGCGGGACGGGAGACCCAGTACTTC. This codes for CAWSVRIAGRETQYF.

The chain is built from TRBV2 and TRBJ2-5; 10 nucleotides align to TRBD2. Unmatched junction bases numbered 6, after V lost 5 bases and J lost 0 bases. The germline V gene encodes CDR1 SNHLY and CDR2 FYNNEI. The length of the CDR3 is 16 residues. The CDR3 DNA reads TGTGCCAGCAGTAATATAGCGGGAGGTTACCAAGAGACCCAGTACTTC. Protein: CASSNIAGGYQETQYF.

This clone was picked up one time. This chain links TRBV2 with TRBJ2-2; possibly TRBD1 for D (6 bases). CDR1 and CDR2 from the germline V gene are SNHLY and FYNNEI. The CDR3 totals 14 residues. Trimming pared 10 bases from V and 1 base from J, leaving 13 bases between. CDR3 residues: CATHRAGNTGELFF. The CDR3 DNA sequence: TGTGCCACCCACAGGGCGGGGAACACCGGGGAGCTGTTTTTT.

This clone was observed once. The chain links TRBV7-9 to TRBJ1-1; no reliable D call. The V and J ends lost 5 bases and 10 bases respectively, with 11 bases between them. The CDR3 spans 11 residues. Germline assignment: CDR1 SEHNR and CDR2 FQNEAQ (reference sequence). The CDR3 spells CASSLPSGAFF. In DNA, the CDR3 is TGTGCCAGCAGCCTCCCCAGCGGAGCTTTCTTT.

The chain couples TRBV5-4 to TRBJ2-5; a weak D match, TRBD2 (6 bases). CDR3 size: 14 residues. Germline lookup yields CDR1 SGHNT and CDR2 YYREEE (reference sequence). Trimming stripped 4 bases from V and 4 bases from J, with 14 bases between. In DNA form, the CDR3 reads TGTGCCAGCAGCCACGGACTAAGCCGAGAGACCCAGTACTTC. Its translation: CASSHGLSRETQYF.

V gene TRBV2 combines with J gene TRBJ2-7, with D uncertain. This CDR3 has 15 residues. V shed 2 bases and J shed 0 bases, with 11 bases lying between them. CDR1 SNHLY and CDR2 FYNNEI come from the germline V gene. Here the CDR3 DNA reads TGTGCCAGCAGTGAAACAGCTTACTCCTCCTACGAGCAGTACTTC. It is translated as CASSETAYSSYEQYF.

The DNA for the CDR3 is TGTGCCTGGAGTGTCTTCGCAGGGGCTGGAGGCTACACCTTC. Amino acids: CAWSVFAGAGGYTF. The rearrangement links TRBV30 to TRBJ1-2; perhaps TRBD1 as D (6 bases). Germline loops: CDR1 GTSNPN, CDR2 SVGIG (reference sequence). Trimming removed 0 bases from V and 8 bases from J, with 16 bases in between. The CDR3 is 14 amino acids.

This chain joins TRBV18 and TRBJ2-7; 14 bases match TRBD2. This CDR3 region has 16 residues. The V gene end was trimmed by 4 bases and the J gene end by 6 bases; junction bases not matched to a gene: 8. Germline V lookup: CDR1 KGHSH, CDR2 LQKENI. CDR3 protein: CASSLQGLAGVFEQYF. The CDR3 DNA reads TGTGCCAGCTCACTTCAGGGACTAGCGGGAGTATTCGAGCAGTACTTC.